This TCR beta chain was found in a study of read filtering for tumor transcriptome and immune sequencing. This clonotype occurred many times. Its antigen is still unknown. This library used around 400 ng RNA and molecular barcoded adaptors spanning alpha/delta and beta/gamma chains. TCRdb analysed the reads with MiXCR anew, one entry per CDR3 protein. The sample includes around 130,000 distinct CDR3 sequences, 10% to 15% seen only once; the top ten take 9.5% to 11%. Trimming cost V 2 bases and J 9 bases; bases outside gene matches: 8. The CDR3 is made up of 15 amino acids. Overall study findings and caveats: Roughly 80% of IR-seq clonotypes had a single read, yet these held around 4% of reads.

The sample taken for sequencing was a population of CD138-negative cells sorted from bone marrow. This sequence originates from a donor at least 40 years old with multiple myeloma. This chain links TRBV12-3 or TRBV12-4 with TRBJ2-1, with 9 bases lining up with TRBD1. The CDR3 here is CASSLLQGARGEQFF. DNA for the CDR3: TGTGCCAGCAGTTTATTACAGGGGGCGCGGGGTGAGCAGTTCTTC.